One sample yielded the 27 T cell receptor beta chains listed below, sequenced in a study of cytomegalovirus exposure and HLA in healthy donors. Generated by immunoSEQ multiplex PCR, the TCRdb table keeps only in-frame clones and is missing some. The sample gives 110,000 or so clones, 88% of which show up once; about 4.3% is in the top ten. Sequencing was performed on PBMCs. The receptors shown here come from a man aged 18 to 30 in good health and CMV-seropositive.

The V gene is TRBV10-3, the J gene TRBJ2-3; TRBD1 agrees at 8 bases. Germline values: CDR1 ENHRY, CDR2 SYGVKD. Unmatched junction bases numbered 5, after V lost 4 bases and J lost 2 bases. This CDR3 region has 15 residues. CDR3 nucleotide sequence: TGTGCCATCAGTGCACAGGGGGTAATCACAGATACGCAGTATTTT. It yields the protein CAISAQGVITDTQYF.

The gene calls are TRBV7-8 and TRBJ1-4; 7 bases match TRBD1. The CDR3 has 14 amino acids. The V gene's germline CDR1 is SGHVS and CDR2 FQNEAQ. Trimming cost V 9 bases and J 3 bases; bases outside gene matches: 7. This CDR3 reads CASRQGGSNEKLFF. The CDR3 DNA reads TGTGCCAGTAGACAGGGTGGGTCTAATGAAAAACTGTTTTTT.

This clone was counted once. This sequence joins TRBV30 and TRBJ2-7; 7 bases agree with TRBD1. Germline V gene sequence: CDR1 GTSNPN, CDR2 SVGIG (reference sequence). The V gene end was trimmed by 1 base and the J gene end by 0 bases; junction bases not matched to a gene: 9. CDR3 size: 16 residues. The CDR3 DNA is TGTGCCTGGAGTGACCCCGGACAGGTCAGCTCCTACGAGCAGTACTTC. This codes for CAWSDPGQVSSYEQYF.

This sequence joins TRBV28 and TRBJ1-2, with 8 nucleotides matching TRBD1. The CDR3 is 16 residues long. The V gene's germline CDR1 is MDHEN and CDR2 SYDVKM. V lost 6 bases to trimming and J lost 4 bases; unmatched junction nucleotides: 13. CDR3 sequence: CASRNYRGGSLYGYTF. The CDR3 bases are TGTGCCAGCAGAAATTACAGGGGGGGAAGCCTCTATGGCTACACCTTC.

This chain links TRBV5-4 with TRBJ2-7; D is possibly TRBD1 (5 bases). The V end was cut by 0 bases, the J end by 3 bases, with 10 bases between. This CDR3 is 14 amino acids long. Per germline, CDR1 SGHNT and CDR2 YYREEE (reference sequence). CDR3 DNA: TGTGCCAGCAGCTTGGTCCCGGACAACTACGAGCAGTACTTC. It translates to CASSLVPDNYEQYF.

J is TRBJ2-7 and V is TRBV7-9; D is possibly TRBD1 (6 bases). This CDR3 is built from 14 residues. The V gene lost 1 base and the J gene lost 5 bases, with 12 bases spanning the gap. Germline V gene data show CDR1 as SEHNR and CDR2 as FQNEAQ (reference sequence). The CDR3 DNA reads as TGTGCCAGCAGCTTAGGGGGGCGAACGCACGAGCAGTACTTC. Protein sequence: CASSLGGRTHEQYF. Full variable domain (outside the CDR3, taken from reference TRBV7-9 and TRBJ2-7): DTGVSQNPRHKITKRGQNVTFRCDPISEHNRLYWYRQTLGQGPEFLTYFQNEAQLEKSRLLSDRFSAERPKGSFSTLEIQRTEQGDSAMYLCASSLGGRTHEQYFGPGTRLTVT.

The chain employs TRBV7-2 and TRBJ1-5; TRBD1 matches at 7 bases. The V gene end was trimmed by 4 bases and the J gene end by 3 bases; junction bases not matched to a gene: 9. The CDR3 runs 16 residues. CDR1 is SGHTA, CDR2 FQGNSA, per germline. The CDR3 sequence is CASSSDRGQLNQPQHF. The CDR3 region has the DNA TGTGCCAGCAGCTCAGACCGGGGACAGCTCAATCAGCCCCAGCATTTT.

CDR3 in DNA: TGTGCCAGCAGTTGGGGGTATGTAGCGGGGGTAGGCACAGATACGCAGTATTTT. This codes for CASSWGYVAGVGTDTQYF. The V call is TRBV27, the J call TRBJ2-3, with 9 bases fitting TRBD2. Germline assignment: CDR1 MNHEY and CDR2 SMNVEV (reference sequence). After removal of 4 bases from V and 1 base from J, the junction contained 12 bases not matched to a gene. The CDR3 contains 18 residues.

The CDR3 protein is CASSLGAGSNQPQHF. The CDR3 nucleotides are TGTGCCAGCAGCTTAGGTGCAGGCAGCAATCAGCCCCAGCATTTT. The chain joins TRBV11-2 to TRBJ1-5, with D uncertain. The germline V and J ends were trimmed by 1 base and 1 base, with 8 bases remaining between them. The CDR3 has 15 residues. Germline V gene sequence: CDR1 SGHAT, CDR2 FQNNGV.

This clone was detected once. The sample contains more than one DNA sequence encoding this CDR3. V usage is TRBV5-1 and J usage is TRBJ2-5; TRBD2 might be the D (6 bases). V was pared by 0 bases and J by 5 bases, with 11 bases between. The germline V gene encodes CDR1 SGHRS and CDR2 YFSETQ. The CDR3 extends over 14 amino acids. The CDR3 is CASSLAGVGETQYF. The CDR3 DNA reads as TGCGCCAGCAGCTTGGCGGGGGTAGGTGAGACCCAGTACTTC.

This clone was counted a single time. The chain employs TRBV13 and TRBJ2-5; 8 positions agree with TRBD2. The V gene end was trimmed by 5 bases and the J gene end by 3 bases; junction bases not matched to a gene: 14. Germline-derived CDR1 and CDR2 are PRHDT and FYEKMQ (reference sequence). This CDR3 region has 17 residues. CDR3 sequence reads: CASSPDRGGQGKETQYF. The CDR3 DNA follows: TGTGCCAGCAGCCCGGACCGGGGGGGACAAGGAAAAGAGACCCAGTACTTC.

The DNA for the CDR3 is TGTGCCAGCAGCCAGACTGTCAGCTCCTACAATGAGCAGTTCTTC. The encoded protein is CASSQTVSSYNEQFF. V usage is TRBV5-8 and J usage is TRBJ2-1; D unclear. The CDR3 contains 15 residues. V was cut by 4 bases and J by 0 bases, with 11 bases left in between. Germline V CDR1 and CDR2: SGHTS, YDEGEE.

The genes are TRBV11-2 and TRBJ2-7; 10 bases line up with TRBD2. This CDR3 region has 16 residues. Germline loops: CDR1 SGHAT, CDR2 FQNNGV. After removal of 2 bases from V and 1 base from J, the junction contained 5 bases not matched to a gene. The CDR3: CASSLLVAGGSYEQYF. In DNA form, the CDR3 reads TGTGCCAGCAGCTTACTAGTAGCGGGGGGTTCCTACGAGCAGTACTTC.

The chain is built from TRBV5-1 and TRBJ2-3; D unresolved. The CDR3 extends over 14 amino acids. CDR1 and CDR2 (germline): SGHRS, YFSETQ. V gave up 0 bases and J gave up 0 bases, with 5 bases separating them. The CDR3 protein is CASSLAVSTDTQYF. CDR3 sequence (DNA): TGCGCCAGCAGCTTGGCCGTTAGCACAGATACGCAGTATTTT. Using reference TRBV5-1 and TRBJ2-3 for the parts outside the CDR3, the full variable domain is KAGVTQTPRYLIKTRGQQVTLSCSPISGHRSVSWYQQTPGQGLQFLFEYFSETQRNKGNFPGRFSGRQFSNSRSEMNVSTLELGDSALYLCASSLAVSTDTQYFGPGTRLTVL.

The chain is built from TRBV27 and TRBJ2-7; D gene unclear. Germline loops: CDR1 MNHEY, CDR2 SMNVEV (reference sequence). The CDR3 is 14 residues long. Trimming took 3 bases from V and 5 from J, leaving 14 bases between them. The CDR3 bases are TGTGCCAGCAGTTTGCGGCCCCTCCGGGACGAGCAGTACTTC. Its translation: CASSLRPLRDEQYF.

The rearrangement joins TRBV4-1 to TRBJ2-7, with D hard to call. This CDR3 is 16 amino acids long. Germline CDR1 reads MGHRA; CDR2 reads YSYEKL. Trimming took 0 bases from V and 2 from J, leaving 14 bases between them. CDR3 protein: CASSQDESRPPYEQYF. DNA for the CDR3: TGCGCCAGCAGCCAAGATGAATCCAGGCCACCCTACGAGCAGTACTTC.

This clone has just a few counts. CDR3 nucleotides: TGTGCCAGCGGGGGGTGGACAGGGAACTACGAGCAGTACTTC. Translating gives CASGGWTGNYEQYF. This chain links TRBV6-1 with TRBJ2-7; TRBD1 agrees at 8 bases. Germline V gene lookup returns CDR1 MNHNS and CDR2 SASEGT. The CDR3 totals 14 residues. V was pared by 8 bases and J by 3 bases, with 9 bases of the junction left unmatched.

V and J are TRBV10-3 and TRBJ1-1; the match to TRBD1 covers 7 bases. V shed 9 bases and J 1 base; nucleotides not matched to a gene: 11. The CDR3 extends over 15 amino acids. The germline V gene encodes CDR1 ENHRY and CDR2 SYGVKD. The CDR3 DNA sequence: TGTGCCATGAGAGGACAGGTCTTTTCGAACACTGAAGCTTTCTTT. It specifies CAMRGQVFSNTEAFF.

V gene TRBV7-6 combines with J gene TRBJ2-2; the D gene is possibly TRBD2 (5 bases). The V end lost 2 bases, the J end lost 4 bases, and 14 bases lay between the germline ends. This CDR3 is 16 amino acids long. Germline V lookup: CDR1 SGHVS, CDR2 FNYEAQ. This chain's CDR3 is CASSLRGARATGELFF. The CDR3 region has the DNA TGTGCCAGCAGCTTAAGAGGCGCGAGGGCCACCGGGGAGCTGTTTTTT.

The chain carries TRBV9 and TRBJ1-2; D is ambiguous. The germline CDR1 and CDR2 sequences are SGDLS and YYNGEE. Trimming removed 5 bases from V and 6 bases from J, with 11 bases in between. This CDR3 region has 12 residues. This CDR3 reads CASRGGEDGYTF. The CDR3 DNA reads TGTGCCAGCAGGGGAGGAGAAGATGGCTACACCTTC. Together with reference TRBV9 and TRBJ1-2, the CDR3 gives the full variable domain: DSGVTQTPKHLITATGQRVTLRCSPRSGDLSVYWYQQSLDQGLQFLIQYYNGEERAKGNILERFSAQQFPDLHSELNLSSLELGDSALYFCASRGGEDGYTFGSGTRLTVV.

The J gene is TRBJ1-5, the V gene TRBV4-1; tentative D call: TRBD1 (5 bases). CDR1 MGHRA and CDR2 YSYEKL come from the germline V gene. V lost 1 base and J 0 bases, leaving 16 bases between the germline ends. This CDR3 has 18 residues. CDR3 coding DNA: TGCGCCAGCAGCCAAGTGGCCGGGGGAAAATTTAGCAATCAGCCCCAGCATTTT. Its translation is CASSQVAGGKFSNQPQHF.

This rearrangement joins TRBV27 to TRBJ1-5, with a weak D call TRBD1 (5 bases). V was cut by 11 bases and J by 5 bases, with 25 bases left in between. CDR1 is MNHEY, CDR2 SMNVEV, per germline (reference sequence). The CDR3 has 16 residues. The CDR3 region is CALPGGGWGKYQPQHF. CDR3 in DNA: TGTGCCTTACCTGGGGGGGGGTGGGGGAAATATCAGCCCCAGCATTTT.

The J gene is TRBJ1-1, the V gene TRBV6-6; no clear D gene. The CDR3 has 12 amino acids. Germline CDR1 MNHNY, CDR2 SVGAGI (reference sequence). V was clipped by 4 bases and J by 0 bases, with 3 bases between them. CDR3 DNA sequence: TGTGCCAGCAGTTCAGTGAACACTGAAGCTTTCTTT. Protein product: CASSSVNTEAFF.

The V gene is TRBV28, the J gene TRBJ2-1; 10 bases match TRBD2. The CDR3 totals 15 residues. Germline V gene sequence: CDR1 MDHEN, CDR2 SYDVKM. V shed 5 bases and J 5 bases; nucleotides not matched to a gene: 6. The CDR3 loop is CASSPWTSGNNEQFF. In DNA, the CDR3 is TGTGCCAGCAGTCCTTGGACTAGCGGTAACAATGAGCAGTTCTTC.

DNA of the CDR3: TGTGCCAGATCGGCGGGAGCGGGGGGTTACAATGAGCAGTTCTTC. Its protein product is CARSAGAGGYNEQFF. The chain employs TRBV2 and TRBJ2-1, with 9 nucleotides matching TRBD2. Germline assignment: CDR1 SNHLY and CDR2 FYNNEI. Unmatched junction bases numbered 10, after V lost 9 bases and J lost 4 bases. This CDR3 contains 15 residues.

The chain combines TRBV7-9 with TRBJ1-3; no clear D gene. The CDR3 consists of 18 residues. V shed 0 bases and J shed 0 bases, with 15 bases lying between them. CDR1 and CDR2 (germline): SEHNR, FQNEAQ (reference sequence). CDR3 nucleotides: TGTGCCAGCAGCTTAGCAATGAGGGAGATCGTCTCTGGAAACACCATATATTTT. It encodes CASSLAMREIVSGNTIYF.

V gene TRBV12-2 combines with J gene TRBJ2-7; TRBD1 is taken as the D call from the table, unchecked against the DNA. TRBV12-2 is reported as a pseudogene. This CDR3 has 18 residues. CDR3 amino acids: CASRLAEGEFWPFHEQYF. CDR3 sequence (DNA): TGTGCAAGTCGCTTAGCTGAGGGGGAGTTTTGGCCATTTCACGAGCAGTACTTC.